This T cell receptor beta chain was observed in a study of early T cells in non-severe SARS-CoV-2 infection. The overall study: Bulk RNA from unsorted whole blood was sequenced; chains were unpaired.

Broader study findings: Comparison of clonotypes with VDJdb favored anti-spike CD8 responses while missing private and CD4 specificities.

CDR1 DFQATT and CDR2 SNEGSKA come from the germline V gene (reference sequence). Trimming at V came to 5 bases and at J to 14 bases, leaving 14 bases not matched to a gene. The CDR3 contains 12 residues. Researchers tagged individual cDNA molecules with unique molecular identifiers. TCRdb itself ran the 5' RACE reads through MiXCR, one entry per CDR3 protein. The table lists approximately 77,000 distinct CDR3 sequences, less than 15% of them singletons. Comments on this clonotype: What it binds is unknown.

The chain has TRBV20-1 and TRBJ1-2, with 7 bases fitting TRBD1. Sequencing used whole blood. The receptor comes from an adult who was a healthcare worker with PCR-confirmed SARS-CoV-2 infection or an uninfected control (not recorded which). The CDR3 is CSAGGQTSISTF. The CDR3 nucleotides read TGCAGTGCTGGGGGACAGACCTCTATATCAACCTTC.